Reported below is one TCR beta chain. The data originate from a study of follicular helper T cells after annual influenza vaccination. Stated time point: 2014-2015 season, 7 days after vaccination. Method: immunoSEQ multiplex PCR; TCRdb's copy keeps in-frame clones and lacks some. Counted here are roughly 10,000 clones, around four fifths occurring once; the ten biggest clones make up 0.77%. Germline lookup yields CDR1 MNHNY and CDR2 SVGAGI (reference sequence). Trimming cost V 0 bases and J 7 bases, with 7 bases left between them. CDR3 length equals 13 residues. The receptor comes from an adult who received the influenza vaccine. This sample comprised CXCR5- memory CD4+ T cells sorted from blood, obtained 7 days after influenza vaccination. The genes are TRBV6-6 and TRBJ1-5, with D maybe TRBD1 (5 bases). The CDR3 here is CASSYSEGQPQHF. For the CDR3, the DNA is TGTGCCAGCAGTTACTCAGAGGGGCAGCCCCAGCATTTT.